Following are 24 T cell receptor beta chains from one sample sequenced in a study of shared clonotypes between healthy human individuals. TCRdb's copy holds only in-frame clones and misses some; the assay was immunoSEQ multiplex PCR. The repertoire has 1,500,000 or so clones, 98% of them found once; the top ten carry around 0.33%. Sequenced: naive CD4+ T cells sorted from blood. Sample subset: CD45RA+ positively selected. These receptors all stem from a man aged 25-45 years in good health.

Regarding this clone: The sample has other DNA sequences that encode this CDR3 too. The rearrangement joins TRBV7-2 to TRBJ1-2; 8 nucleotides agree with TRBD1. This CDR3 contains 13 residues. Germline lookup yields CDR1 SGHTA and CDR2 FQGNSA. Germline trimming cut 1 base from V and 5 bases from J; bases unmatched to any gene: 0. The DNA of the CDR3 is TGTGCCAGCAGCTTAGGACAGGGGTATGGCTACACCTTC. The encoded protein is CASSLGQGYGYTF.

The rearrangement links TRBV4-1 to TRBJ2-7; D tentatively fits TRBD1 or TRBD2 (5 bases each). V was trimmed by 2 bases and J by 1 base, leaving 15 bases between them. The germline CDR1 and CDR2 sequences are MGHRA and YSYEKL. The CDR3 loop spans 16 amino acids. The CDR3 DNA reads as TGCGCCAGCAGCCAACTGGGGACCCCGCAATCCTACGAGCAGTACTTC. This sequence encodes CASSQLGTPQSYEQYF.

This chain uses TRBV6-1 with TRBJ1-1, with 7 bases aligning to TRBD1. Trimming cost V 6 bases and J 4 bases; bases outside gene matches: 11. This CDR3 spans 15 amino acids. Germline CDR1 reads MNHNS; CDR2 reads SASEGT. In nucleotides, the CDR3 is TGTGCCAGCAGCCCCAGGGGGATAGTGTTCACTGAAGCTTTCTTT. Translation: CASSPRGIVFTEAFF.

The chain employs TRBV18 and TRBJ2-3; 8 bases are shared with TRBD2. The CDR3 is 15 amino acids. V shed 11 bases, J shed 10 bases, and the junction held 20 bases outside the gene matches. Germline loops: CDR1 KGHSH, CDR2 LQKENI. CDR3 DNA sequence: TGTGCCGGAAAGGGGAGCGGGAGTTTGATCGAGGCGCAGTATTTT. It yields the protein CAGKGSGSLIEAQYF.

Note on this clone: One end of the junction does not line up with germline, which may come from a read error. The J gene is TRBJ2-1, the V gene TRBV9; TRBD2 matches 10 bases. The V gene's germline CDR1 is SGDLS and CDR2 YYNGEE. The CDR3 totals 14 residues. This CDR3 is CATSTTSGNNEQFF. In DNA form, the CDR3 reads TGTGCCACCAGCACTACTAGCGGGAACAATGAGCAGTTCTTC.

This clone was found once. Other DNA sequences from this sample encode an identical CDR3 as well. The V gene is TRBV5-1, the J gene TRBJ2-7; TRBD2 might be the D (6 bases). The CDR3 extends over 14 amino acids. V was clipped by 2 bases and J by 1 base, with 10 bases between them. Germline CDR1 SGHRS, CDR2 YFSETQ. The chain's CDR3 is CASSFLGGSYEQYF. For the CDR3, the DNA is TGCGCCAGCAGCTTTCTAGGAGGGTCCTACGAGCAGTACTTC. Full variable domain (remainder filled in from reference TRBV5-1 and TRBJ2-7): KAGVTQTPRYLIKTRGQQVTLSCSPISGHRSVSWYQQTPGQGLQFLFEYFSETQRNKGNFPGRFSGRQFSNSRSEMNVSTLELGDSALYLCASSFLGGSYEQYFGPGTRLTVT.

This clone was counted a single time. The genes are TRBV6-1 and TRBJ2-2; the match to TRBD1 covers 10 bases. Looked up from germline, CDR1 is MNHNS and CDR2 is SASEGT. After removal of 2 bases from V and 4 bases from J, the junction contained 7 bases not matched to a gene. There are 17 residues in the CDR3. CDR3 sequence: CASSESWDRGSTGELFF. CDR3 sequence (DNA): TGTGCCAGCAGTGAATCTTGGGACAGGGGTTCCACCGGGGAGCTGTTTTTT.

The chain couples TRBV18 to TRBJ2-5; D tentatively reads TRBD1 or TRBD2 (5 bases each). V was clipped by 2 bases and J by 2 bases, with 12 bases between them. The germline gives CDR1 KGHSH, CDR2 LQKENI. The CDR3 totals 15 residues. As DNA, the CDR3 is TGTGCCAGCTCACCAAACGGGGCAAAACAAGAGACCCAGTACTTC. Translating gives CASSPNGAKQETQYF.

The chain employs TRBV2 and TRBJ1-5; tentative D call: TRBD1 (5 bases). This CDR3 region has 13 residues. Per the germline V gene, CDR1 is SNHLY and CDR2 is FYNNEI. The V gene lost 6 bases and the J gene lost 3 bases, with 9 bases spanning the gap. The CDR3 loop reads CASSQGFNQPQHF. As DNA, the CDR3 is TGTGCCAGCAGCCAGGGTTTCAATCAGCCCCAGCATTTT.

The CDR3 sequence is CASSDRGGFYWSSADTEAFF. The CDR3 coding sequence is TGTGCCAGCAGTGACAGGGGCGGATTCTACTGGTCATCCGCAGACACTGAAGCTTTCTTT. The gene calls are TRBV6-1 and TRBJ1-1, with D maybe TRBD1 (6 bases). The CDR3 contains 20 residues. The V end lost 3 bases, the J end lost 3 bases, and 29 bases lay between the germline ends. The germline CDR1 and CDR2 sequences are MNHNS and SASEGT.

The rearrangement links TRBV10-2 to TRBJ2-1; weak D call: TRBD1 (5 bases). V was clipped by 8 bases and J by 4 bases, with 18 bases between them. The CDR3 covers 15 residues. Germline V lookup: CDR1 WSHSY, CDR2 SAAADI. CDR3 nucleotides: TGCGCCAGCGTCCGGTGGCAGGGTAGTTACAATGAGCAGTTCTTC. Its protein is CASVRWQGSYNEQFF.

The chain is built from TRBV7-9 and TRBJ1-5, with 9 positions matching TRBD1. The germline V gene encodes CDR1 SEHNR and CDR2 FQNEAQ (reference sequence). The CDR3 runs 14 residues. V trimming: 5 bases; J trimming: 3 bases; junction bases outside the gene matches: 2. CDR3 DNA sequence: TGTGCCAGCAGCGGGACAGGGATCAATCAGCCCCAGCATTTT. This encodes CASSGTGINQPQHF.

The chain has TRBV11-2 and TRBJ1-2, with TRBD1 matching over 7 bases. V was pared by 1 base and J by 4 bases, with 6 bases of the junction left unmatched. Germline assignment: CDR1 SGHAT and CDR2 FQNNGV. The CDR3 runs to 15 residues. The CDR3 coding sequence is TGTGCCAGCAGCTTAGCCCTGACAGGGATCTATGGCTACACCTTC. Protein product: CASSLALTGIYGYTF. Full variable domain (remainder filled in from reference TRBV11-2 and TRBJ1-2): EAGVAQSPRYKIIEKRQSVAFWCNPISGHATLYWYQQILGQGPKLLIQFQNNGVVDDSQLPKDRFSAERLKGVDSTLKIQPAKLEDSAVYLCASSLALTGIYGYTFGSGTRLTVV.

The chain is built from TRBV14 and TRBJ1-5, with D possibly matching TRBD1 (5 bases). CDR1 is SGHDN and CDR2 is FVKESK in the germline V gene. V lost 4 bases and J lost 2, with 9 bases in between. This CDR3 has 14 amino acids. CDR3 sequence reads: CASSPIQGNQPQHF. As DNA, the CDR3 is TGTGCCAGCAGCCCAATACAGGGCAATCAGCCCCAGCATTTT.

This chain uses TRBV14 with TRBJ2-1; the D call may be TRBD1 or TRBD2 (5 bases each). The V end lost 2 bases, the J end lost 4 bases, and 27 bases lay between the germline ends. The germline CDR1 and CDR2 sequences are SGHDN and FVKESK. This CDR3 is 20 amino acids long. The CDR3 is CASSQIPSGPSNWGYNEQFF. CDR3 in DNA: TGTGCCAGCAGCCAAATACCCTCGGGACCGTCAAATTGGGGGTACAATGAGCAGTTCTTC.

The rearrangement links TRBV7-3 to TRBJ2-1; tentatively, D is TRBD1 or TRBD2 (5 bases each). The V end lost 5 bases, the J end lost 4 bases, and 15 bases lay between the germline ends. The germline gives CDR1 SGHTA, CDR2 FQGTGA. The CDR3 length is 15 residues. In DNA, the CDR3 is TGTGCCAGCAGCAAGGGTGGGACGTTTTACAATGAGCAGTTCTTC. Protein: CASSKGGTFYNEQFF.

The V gene is TRBV2, the J gene TRBJ1-2, with D unclear. CDR3 size: 11 residues. V gave up 6 bases and J gave up 5 bases, with 7 bases separating them. The germline V gene encodes CDR1 SNHLY and CDR2 FYNNEI. The CDR3 nucleotides read TGTGCCAGCAGCCACAGTTATGGCTACACCTTC. It specifies CASSHSYGYTF.

The chain couples TRBV2 to TRBJ2-7; perhaps TRBD1 as D (5 bases). The CDR3 is 13 residues long. Germline assignment: CDR1 SNHLY and CDR2 FYNNEI. V was trimmed by 5 bases and J by 6 bases, leaving 14 bases between them. The CDR3 spells CASSPTAWFEQYF. CDR3 bases: TGTGCCAGCAGTCCGACAGCTTGGTTCGAGCAGTACTTC.

The J gene is TRBJ2-7, the V gene TRBV9, with TRBD1 matching 9 bases. Trimming cost V 3 bases and J 6 bases; bases outside gene matches: 10. CDR3 length: 15 amino acids. Germline lookup yields CDR1 SGDLS and CDR2 YYNGEE. CDR3 region: CASSANPGQGGEQYF. In DNA form, the CDR3 reads TGTGCCAGCAGCGCCAACCCGGGACAGGGCGGCGAGCAGTACTTC.

On this clone: The same CDR3 also results from other DNA sequences found in this sample. This chain uses TRBV5-1 with TRBJ1-1, with D possibly matching TRBD1 (5 bases). Germline V lookup: CDR1 SGHRS, CDR2 YFSETQ. V lost 4 bases and J lost 1, with 11 bases in between. CDR3 length: 14 amino acids. The CDR3 here is CASSSQGGNTEAFF. The CDR3 DNA reads TGCGCCAGCAGCAGTCAGGGAGGGAACACTGAAGCTTTCTTT. The full variable domain, completed using reference TRBV5-1 and TRBJ1-1, is KAGVTQTPRYLIKTRGQQVTLSCSPISGHRSVSWYQQTPGQGLQFLFEYFSETQRNKGNFPGRFSGRQFSNSRSEMNVSTLELGDSALYLCASSSQGGNTEAFFGQGTRLTVV.

CDR3 residues: CASSVPGLGNTDTQYF. The CDR3 bases are TGTGCCAGCAGTGTCCCGGGACTAGGAAACACAGATACGCAGTATTTT. The gene calls are TRBV27 and TRBJ2-3, with 8 nucleotides matching TRBD2. V shed 5 bases, J shed 2 bases, and the junction held 9 bases outside the gene matches. The CDR3 is made up of 16 amino acids. Germline assignment: CDR1 MNHEY and CDR2 SMNVEV (reference sequence).

The chain recombines TRBV7-8 with TRBJ1-4; D gene ambiguous. This CDR3 spans 15 amino acids. V was clipped by 5 bases and J by 0 bases, with 10 bases between them. From germline, CDR1 is SGHVS and CDR2 FQNEAQ. The CDR3 protein is CASSPRQATNEKLFF. CDR3 DNA: TGTGCCAGCAGCCCCAGGCAGGCAACTAATGAAAAACTGTTTTTT.

V usage is TRBV5-1 and J usage is TRBJ2-3; 8 bases agree with TRBD2. CDR3 length: 15 amino acids. Trimming at V came to 4 bases and at J to 3 bases, leaving 7 bases not matched to a gene. In germline, CDR1 is SGHRS, CDR2 YFSETQ. DNA for the CDR3: TGCGCCAGCAGCCTGGTAGCGGGGCATACAGATACGCAGTATTTT. This encodes CASSLVAGHTDTQYF.

The chain has TRBV28 and TRBJ2-1; 7 nucleotides agree with TRBD2. Trimming cost V 5 bases and J 0 bases; bases outside gene matches: 7. The CDR3 is 16 residues long. Per germline, CDR1 MDHEN and CDR2 SYDVKM. This chain's CDR3 is CASSAASGNSYNEQFF. DNA for the CDR3: TGTGCCAGCAGTGCAGCTAGCGGAAACTCCTACAATGAGCAGTTCTTC.